What follows describes a single T cell receptor beta chain. The target antigen is unknown. PCR was performed using 60 Vbeta and 13 Jbeta primers. Per the authors' pipeline: Later reanalysis found 80 million or so unique TCR beta chains, some 10 million of them shared. Data came from immunoSEQ multiplex PCR; TCRdb stores just in-frame clones and leaves some out. The V and J calls and clone size are taken from that table; D and trimming were inferred from the DNA. This sample yields 150,000 to 200,000 clones, of which roughly 79% are seen a single time; less than 1.2% belongs to the top ten. This CDR3 is 15 amino acids long. Per the germline V gene, CDR1 is KGHSH and CDR2 is LQKENI. Trimming took 3 bases from V and 7 from J; bases not matched to a gene: 9. This entry comes from a study of cytomegalovirus exposure and HLA in healthy donors. Whole-study results and caveats: Accurate predictions that matched the HLA-A and HLA-B alleles of most subjects were reportedly made from TCR beta sequences.

Specimen: PBMCs. This TCR was sampled from a woman aged 40 to 55 in good health and CMV-seronegative. The chain carries TRBV18 and TRBJ2-1; the match to TRBD2 covers 7 bases. The CDR3 nucleotides are TGTGCCAGCTCACCCCCGTTAGGGGAGGGGAATGAGCAGTTCTTC. Its translation: CASSPPLGEGNEQFF.